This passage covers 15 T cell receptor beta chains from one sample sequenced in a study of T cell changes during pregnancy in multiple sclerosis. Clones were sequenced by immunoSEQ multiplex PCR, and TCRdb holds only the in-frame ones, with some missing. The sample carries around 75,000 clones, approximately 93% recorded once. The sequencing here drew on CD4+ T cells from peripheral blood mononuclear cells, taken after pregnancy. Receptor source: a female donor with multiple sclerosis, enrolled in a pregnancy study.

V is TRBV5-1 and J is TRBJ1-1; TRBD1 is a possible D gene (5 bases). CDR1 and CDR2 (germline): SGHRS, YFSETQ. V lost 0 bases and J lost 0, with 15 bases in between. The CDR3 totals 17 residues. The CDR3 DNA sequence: TGCGCCAGCAGCTTGGCCCAGGGAGGGACTTTGAACACTGAAGCTTTCTTT. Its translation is CASSLAQGGTLNTEAFF.

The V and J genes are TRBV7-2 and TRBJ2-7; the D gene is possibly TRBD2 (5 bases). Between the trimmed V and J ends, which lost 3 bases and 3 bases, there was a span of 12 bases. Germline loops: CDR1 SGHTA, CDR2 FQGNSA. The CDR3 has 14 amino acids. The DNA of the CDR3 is TGTGCCAGCAGCTTGTTGGCTAGCAACTACGAGCAGTACTTC. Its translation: CASSLLASNYEQYF. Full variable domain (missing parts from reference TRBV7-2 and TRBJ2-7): GAGVSQSPSNKVTEKGKDVELRCDPISGHTALYWYRQSLGQGLEFLIYFQGNSAPDKSGLPSDRFSAERTGGSVSTLTIQRTQQEDSAVYLCASSLLASNYEQYFGPGTRLTVT.

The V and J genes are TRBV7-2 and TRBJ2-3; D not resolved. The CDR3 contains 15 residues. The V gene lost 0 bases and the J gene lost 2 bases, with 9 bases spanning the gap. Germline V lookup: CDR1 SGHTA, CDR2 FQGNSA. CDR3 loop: CASSLALDFTDTQYF. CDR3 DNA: TGTGCCAGCAGCTTAGCGCTAGATTTCACAGATACGCAGTATTTT.

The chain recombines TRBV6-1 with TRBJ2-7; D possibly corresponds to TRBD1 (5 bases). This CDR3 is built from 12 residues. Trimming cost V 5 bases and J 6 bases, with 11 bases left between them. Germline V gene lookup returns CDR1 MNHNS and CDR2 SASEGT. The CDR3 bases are TGTGCCAGCAGTTGGGGCGGCGCCGAGCAGTACTTC. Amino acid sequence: CASSWGGAEQYF.

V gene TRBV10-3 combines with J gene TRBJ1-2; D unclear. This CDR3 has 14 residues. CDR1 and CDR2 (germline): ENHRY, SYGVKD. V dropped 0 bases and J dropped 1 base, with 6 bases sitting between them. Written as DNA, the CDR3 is TGTGCCATCAGTGAGTCCAGGTTTAACTATGGCTACACCTTC. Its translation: CAISESRFNYGYTF.

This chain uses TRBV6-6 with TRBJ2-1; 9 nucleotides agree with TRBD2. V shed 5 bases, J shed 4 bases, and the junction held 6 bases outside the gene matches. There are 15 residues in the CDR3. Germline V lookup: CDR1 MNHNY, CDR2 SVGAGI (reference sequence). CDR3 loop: CASSDSGRPYNEQFF. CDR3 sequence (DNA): TGTGCCAGCAGTGACAGCGGGAGGCCTTACAATGAGCAGTTCTTC.

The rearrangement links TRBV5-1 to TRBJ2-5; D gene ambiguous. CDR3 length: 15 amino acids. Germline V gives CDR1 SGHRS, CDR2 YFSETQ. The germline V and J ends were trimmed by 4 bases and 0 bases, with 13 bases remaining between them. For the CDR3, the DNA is TGCGCCAGCAGCCCCCTATTTGCGTACCAAGAGACCCAGTACTTC. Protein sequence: CASSPLFAYQETQYF.

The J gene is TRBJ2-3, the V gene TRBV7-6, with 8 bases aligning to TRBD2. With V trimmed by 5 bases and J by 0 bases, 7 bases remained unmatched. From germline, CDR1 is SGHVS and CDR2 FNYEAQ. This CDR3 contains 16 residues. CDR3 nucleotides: TGTGCCAGCAGCACACTAGCGGTTAGTAGCACAGATACGCAGTATTTT. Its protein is CASSTLAVSSTDTQYF. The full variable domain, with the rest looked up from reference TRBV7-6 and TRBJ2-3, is GAGVSQSPRYKVTKRGQDVALRCDPISGHVSLYWYRQALGQGPEFLTYFNYEAQQDKSGLPNDRFSAERPEGSISTLTIQRTEQRDSAMYRCASSTLAVSSTDTQYFGPGTRLTVL.

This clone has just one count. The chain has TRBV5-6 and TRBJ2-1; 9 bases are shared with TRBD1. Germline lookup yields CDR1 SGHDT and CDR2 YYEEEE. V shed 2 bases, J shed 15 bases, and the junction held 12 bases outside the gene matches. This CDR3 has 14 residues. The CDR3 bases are TGTGCCAGCAGCTTTCAGGGACAGGGCCTCGTGGCGTTCTTC. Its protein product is CASSFQGQGLVAFF.

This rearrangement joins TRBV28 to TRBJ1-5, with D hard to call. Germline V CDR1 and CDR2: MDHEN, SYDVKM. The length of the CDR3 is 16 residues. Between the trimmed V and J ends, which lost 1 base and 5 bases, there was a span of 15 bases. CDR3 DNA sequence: TGTGCCAGCAGTTTATACCCCCGTGGGCAGGATCAGCCCCAGCATTTT. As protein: CASSLYPRGQDQPQHF.

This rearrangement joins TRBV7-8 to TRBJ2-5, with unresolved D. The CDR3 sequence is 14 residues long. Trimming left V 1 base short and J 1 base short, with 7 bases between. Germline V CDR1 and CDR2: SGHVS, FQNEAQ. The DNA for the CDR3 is TGTGCCAGCAGCTTAGGGGCACTCCAAGAGACCCAGTACTTC. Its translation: CASSLGALQETQYF.

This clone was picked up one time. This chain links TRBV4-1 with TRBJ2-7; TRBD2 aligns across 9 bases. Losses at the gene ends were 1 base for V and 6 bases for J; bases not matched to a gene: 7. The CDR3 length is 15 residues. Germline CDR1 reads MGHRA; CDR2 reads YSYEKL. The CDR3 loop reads CASSQVVAGVSEQYF. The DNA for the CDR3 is TGCGCCAGCAGCCAAGTGGTAGCGGGAGTCTCCGAGCAGTACTTC.

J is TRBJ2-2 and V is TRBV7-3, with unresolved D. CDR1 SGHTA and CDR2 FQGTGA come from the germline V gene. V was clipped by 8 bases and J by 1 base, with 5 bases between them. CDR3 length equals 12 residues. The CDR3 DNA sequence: TGTGCCAGCTCCCGGAACACCGGGGAGCTGTTTTTT. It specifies CASSRNTGELFF. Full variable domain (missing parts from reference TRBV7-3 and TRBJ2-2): GAGVSQTPSNKVTEKGKYVELRCDPISGHTALYWYRQSLGQGPEFLIYFQGTGAADDSGLPNDRFFAVRPEGSVSTLKIQRTERGDSAVYLCASSRNTGELFFGEGSRLTVL.

Here the CDR3 DNA reads TGTGCCAGCAGTTTACTCACAGGGGTCAGCACCGGGGAGCTGTTTTTT. Encoded protein: CASSLLTGVSTGELFF. V and J are TRBV27 and TRBJ2-2, with TRBD1 matching over 7 bases. Trimming cost V 2 bases and J 4 bases; bases outside gene matches: 7. The CDR3 runs 16 residues. Germline-derived CDR1 and CDR2 are MNHEY and SMNVEV (reference sequence).

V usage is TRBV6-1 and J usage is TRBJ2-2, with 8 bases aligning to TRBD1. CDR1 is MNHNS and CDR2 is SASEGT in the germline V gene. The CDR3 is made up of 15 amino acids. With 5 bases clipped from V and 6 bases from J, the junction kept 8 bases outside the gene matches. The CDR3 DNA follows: TGTGCCAGCAGTAGCCAGGGGGCGCAGGCCGGGGAGCTGTTTTTT. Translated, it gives CASSSQGAQAGELFF.